These 21 T cell receptor beta chains originate from one sample sequenced in a study of T cell responses to AZD1222 COVID-19 vaccine. Some clones are missing from TCRdb's copy, which holds only in-frame ones; the method was immunoSEQ multiplex PCR. The top ten hold about 4.8% of the sample, which has some 120,000 clones, roughly nine tenths seen once. The sequencing here drew on peripheral blood, taken on day 0 of AZD1222 vaccination. These receptors were collected from an adult in good health.

V gene TRBV18 combines with J gene TRBJ2-6; D is unresolved. CDR1 is KGHSH, CDR2 LQKENI, per germline. The CDR3 is made up of 16 amino acids. V was shortened by 0 bases and J by 0 bases, with 6 bases between the two germline ends. For the CDR3, the DNA is TGTGCCAGCTCACCACCGGGATACTCTGGGGCCAACGTCCTGACTTTC. Encoded protein: CASSPPGYSGANVLTF.

This sequence joins TRBV20-1 and TRBJ2-1, with 9 bases identical to TRBD1. This CDR3 is 18 amino acids long. Germline-derived CDR1 and CDR2 are DFQATT and SNEGSKA (reference sequence). V trimming: 3 bases; J trimming: 10 bases; junction bases outside the gene matches: 22. The CDR3 reads CSASDLLAGTGLTGEQFF. Written as DNA, the CDR3 is TGCAGTGCTAGTGACTTATTGGCAGGGACAGGGTTAACGGGCGAGCAGTTCTTC.

The V gene is TRBV7-9, the J gene TRBJ1-6, with D uncertain. The CDR3 has 18 residues. V dropped 1 base and J dropped 0 bases, with 13 bases sitting between them. Looked up from germline, CDR1 is SEHNR and CDR2 is FQNEAQ (reference sequence). CDR3 DNA: TGTGCCAGCAGCTTAGAAGGCCAGTCGAGCTCCTATAATTCACCCCTCCACTTT. Its protein is CASSLEGQSSSYNSPLHF. The full variable domain, in which reference TRBV7-9 and TRBJ1-6 provide the parts outside the CDR3, is DTGVSQNPRHKITKRGQNVTFRCDPISEHNRLYWYRQTLGQGPEFLTYFQNEAQLEKSRLLSDRFSAERPKGSFSTLEIQRTEQGDSAMYLCASSLEGQSSSYNSPLHFGNGTRLTVT.

The J gene is TRBJ1-2, the V gene TRBV24-1; 7 nucleotides match TRBD1. Germline CDR1 is KGHDR and CDR2 is SFDVKD. After removal of 3 bases from V and 5 bases from J, the junction contained 2 bases not matched to a gene. CDR3 size: 13 residues. The CDR3 spells CATSDQTGYGYTF. The CDR3 DNA is TGTGCCACCAGTGATCAGACAGGGTATGGCTACACCTTC.

The chain recombines TRBV18 with TRBJ1-2; 8 bases align to TRBD1. Germline V gene lookup returns CDR1 KGHSH and CDR2 LQKENI. The V gene end was trimmed by 3 bases and the J gene end by 5 bases; junction bases not matched to a gene: 8. The CDR3 length is 15 residues. CDR3 sequence: CASSPIGQGEYGYTF. The CDR3 bases are TGTGCCAGCTCACCGATCGGACAGGGAGAGTATGGCTACACCTTC.

Concerning this clone itself: Relative to the germline gene, one junction end is altered; a read error may explain this. The CDR3 coding sequence is TGTGCCAGCAGCTTGGAATCTTATAGTTCACCCCTCCACTTT. Protein product: CASSLESYSSPLHF. The chain is built from TRBV5-8 and TRBJ1-6, with D uncertain. The CDR3 consists of 14 residues. CDR1 SGHTS and CDR2 YDEGEE come from the germline V gene.

The CDR3 protein is CASSLYEDSEKLFF. The CDR3 nucleotides read TGTGCCAGCAGTCTTTACGAGGACAGTGAAAAACTGTTTTTT. V and J are TRBV3-1 (or the pseudogene TRBV3-2) and TRBJ1-4; TRBD1 is a possible D gene (6 bases). From germline, CDR1 is LGHDT and CDR2 YNNKEL (reference sequence). Trimming removed 6 bases at V and 7 bases at J, with 15 bases between. This CDR3 is 14 amino acids long.

V gene TRBV28 combines with J gene TRBJ1-2; no definite D call. The germline gives CDR1 MDHEN, CDR2 SYDVKM. V was clipped by 5 bases and J by 4 bases, with 11 bases between them. This CDR3 has 13 residues. The CDR3 sequence is CASSTPVAYGYTF. Here the CDR3 DNA reads TGTGCCAGCAGTACCCCGGTGGCCTATGGCTACACCTTC.

This chain joins TRBV5-1 and TRBJ2-2; D might be TRBD1 or TRBD2, each matching 5 bases. CDR3 length: 14 amino acids. Germline CDR1 SGHRS, CDR2 YFSETQ. Trimming took off 4 bases at V and 5 bases at J, with 12 bases between the two ends. In DNA, the CDR3 is TGCGCCAGCAGCGATTGGGGGAGAACCGGGGAGCTGTTTTTT. Translated: CASSDWGRTGELFF. Full variable domain (outside the CDR3, taken from reference TRBV5-1 and TRBJ2-2): KAGVTQTPRYLIKTRGQQVTLSCSPISGHRSVSWYQQTPGQGLQFLFEYFSETQRNKGNFPGRFSGRQFSNSRSEMNVSTLELGDSALYLCASSDWGRTGELFFGEGSRLTVL.

This CDR3 reads CASSFWRQGAGELFF. Here the CDR3 DNA reads TGTGCCAGCAGTTTTTGGCGGCAGGGGGCCGGGGAGCTGTTTTTT. This chain links TRBV28 with TRBJ2-2; 7 bases are a match to TRBD1. Trimming removed 3 bases from V and 6 bases from J; junction bases left unmatched: 7. Germline V gives CDR1 MDHEN, CDR2 SYDVKM. This CDR3 has 15 amino acids.

The gene calls are TRBV5-1 and TRBJ2-3; D may be TRBD1 (6 bases). CDR3 length equals 15 residues. Trimming removed 6 bases from V and 3 bases from J, with 17 bases in between. CDR1 is SGHRS and CDR2 is YFSETQ in the germline V gene. The CDR3 sequence is CASKWGRGLTDTQYF. CDR3 nucleotides: TGCGCCAGCAAATGGGGAAGGGGGTTGACAGATACGCAGTATTTT.

The gene calls are TRBV27 and TRBJ2-5; D is unclear. Germline V lookup: CDR1 MNHEY, CDR2 SMNVEV (reference sequence). The CDR3 is 13 amino acids. Trimming pared 3 bases from V and 4 bases from J, leaving 9 bases between. CDR3 in amino acids: CASSFSGPETQYF. The DNA for the CDR3 is TGTGCCAGCAGTTTTTCTGGCCCAGAGACCCAGTACTTC.

The chain carries TRBV28 and TRBJ1-5; possible D gene TRBD1, 5 bases. This CDR3 contains 13 residues. Germline V gene sequence: CDR1 MDHEN, CDR2 SYDVKM. Trimming removed 3 bases from V and 5 bases from J, with 8 bases in between. CDR3 loop: CASSLGVDQPQHF. CDR3 DNA sequence: TGTGCCAGCAGTTTGGGGGTGGATCAGCCCCAGCATTTT.

The chain couples TRBV2 to TRBJ1-2; tentatively, D is TRBD1 (5 bases). This CDR3 spans 13 amino acids. The germline CDR1 and CDR2 sequences are SNHLY and FYNNEI. The ends were cut back, 2 bases at V and 8 bases at J, with 12 bases in the middle. The CDR3 region has the DNA TGTGCCAGCAGTGAAAGGCAGGGTAGAGGCTACACCTTC. It encodes CASSERQGRGYTF.

This clone appeared a few times. This sequence joins TRBV6-1 and TRBJ1-5; the match to TRBD1 covers 8 bases. CDR1 and CDR2 from the germline V gene are MNHNS and SASEGT. The CDR3 length is 17 residues. V gave up 4 bases and J gave up 3 bases; unmatched junction bases: 11. The CDR3 reads CASSARQGRTSNQPQHF. As DNA, the CDR3 is TGTGCCAGCAGTGCCCGACAGGGGCGAACCTCCAATCAGCCCCAGCATTTT.

In its sample, this clone was seen a few times. This rearrangement joins TRBV19 to TRBJ1-3, with a possible D match to TRBD1 (6 bases). In germline, CDR1 is LNHDA, CDR2 SQIVND (reference sequence). V shed 4 bases and J shed 1 base, with 8 bases lying between them. The length of the CDR3 is 14 residues. In nucleotides, the CDR3 is TGTGCCAGTAGTACTGACAGGTCTGGAAACACCATATATTTT. This translates into CASSTDRSGNTIYF.

The V and J genes are TRBV12-5 and TRBJ2-5; D possibly uses TRBD1 or TRBD2 (5 bases each). The CDR3 covers 13 residues. Trimming removed 3 bases from V and 5 bases from J, with 10 bases in between. Looked up from germline, CDR1 is LGHNT and CDR2 is FRNRAP. The CDR3 is CASGFGDGETQYF. The DNA of the CDR3 is TGTGCTAGTGGTTTCGGGGACGGCGAGACCCAGTACTTC.

The genes are TRBV6-6 and TRBJ2-4, with TRBD1 as a possible D gene (7 bases). The CDR3 length is 15 residues. Germline CDR1 is MNHNY and CDR2 is SVGAGI (reference sequence). V lost 5 bases and J lost 10, with 21 bases in between. The CDR3, as DNA: TGTGCCAGCAGTCCCGAGGGGGCGGGGAGCCAGATTCAGTACTTC. Its translation: CASSPEGAGSQIQYF.

The chain combines TRBV15 with TRBJ1-5; D gene unclear. The germline V and J ends were trimmed by 0 bases and 7 bases, with 13 bases remaining between them. The CDR3 contains 15 residues. Germline CDR1 is LNHNV and CDR2 is YYDKDF (reference sequence). The CDR3 DNA reads as TGTGCCACCAGCAGAGATACGGGAATTCGACAGCCCCAGCATTTT. It specifies CATSRDTGIRQPQHF.

This rearrangement joins TRBV5-6 to TRBJ1-2; tentatively, D is TRBD1 (5 bases). The CDR3 runs to 16 residues. Trimming stripped 3 bases from V and 2 bases from J, with 17 bases between. The germline gives CDR1 SGHDT, CDR2 YYEEEE. CDR3 in amino acids: CASSWGLQPLNYGYTF. The CDR3 nucleotides read TGTGCCAGCAGCTGGGGACTCCAGCCCCTGAACTATGGCTACACCTTC.

V gene TRBV4-1 combines with J gene TRBJ2-7, with D unresolved. The CDR3 has 14 amino acids. The V gene lost 3 bases and the J gene lost 1 base, with 10 bases spanning the gap. Germline CDR1 is MGHRA and CDR2 is YSYEKL. Written as DNA, the CDR3 is TGCGCCAGCAGCCAGCCGTGGATATCCTACGAGCAGTACTTC. Translating gives CASSQPWISYEQYF.